Below are 9 T cell receptor beta chains sequenced from a single sample in a study of beta chain features in type 1 diabetes. Of the isolated RNA, all was reverse transcribed, and so the sequenced material was expressed TCRB transcripts. This table comes from immunoSEQ multiplex PCR, and its TCRdb copy is limited to in-frame clones, with some not included. The sample comprises fewer than 250,000 clones, over 12% of which are singletons, and roughly 0.028% rests with the top ten. Sequencing was carried out using naive CD4+ T cells from blood. The receptors derive from a woman aged 40 to 50 in good health.

There are a few counts of this clone. The chain employs TRBV5-1 and TRBJ2-5; possible D gene TRBD1, 6 bases. V shed 0 bases and J shed 7 bases, with 31 bases lying between them. This CDR3 contains 20 residues. CDR1 and CDR2 from the germline V gene are SGHRS and YFSETQ. The DNA of the CDR3 is TGCGCCAGCAGCTTGGAAAACACCGGACAGTTTTTACCCCCTTTGGGGACCCAGTACTTC. It codes for CASSLENTGQFLPPLGTQYF.

The chain is built from TRBV19 and TRBJ1-5; TRBD1 matches at 7 bases. Germline assignment: CDR1 LNHDA and CDR2 SQIVND (reference sequence). CDR3 length equals 13 residues. The ends lost 10 bases at V and 3 bases at J; junction bases unmatched: 6. CDR3 DNA: TGTGCCACCAGGGACAGCTACAATCAGCCCCAGCATTTT. Protein sequence: CATRDSYNQPQHF.

A note on this clone: One end of the junction varies from germline; a read error may be responsible. The J gene is TRBJ2-5, the V gene TRBV25-1; 7 bases line up with TRBD1. The CDR3 consists of 15 residues. CDR1 and CDR2 from the germline V gene are MGHDK and SYGVNS. The DNA of the CDR3 is TGTGCCAGCAGTGAGGTACAGGGGACCCAAGGGACCCAGTACTTC. Protein: CASSEVQGTQGTQYF. Using reference TRBV25-1 and TRBJ2-5 for the parts outside the CDR3, the full variable domain is EADIYQTPRYLVIGTGKKITLECSQTMGHDKMYWYQQDPGMELHLIHYSYGVNSTEKGDLSSESTVSRIRTEHFPLTLESARPSHTSQYLCASSEVQGTQGTQYFGPGTRLLVL.

V gene TRBV2 combines with J gene TRBJ1-2; D perhaps matches TRBD1 (6 bases). Germline-derived CDR1 and CDR2 are SNHLY and FYNNEI. V was pared by 7 bases and J by 0 bases, with 12 bases between. This CDR3 is 14 amino acids long. The CDR3 DNA follows: TGTGCCAGCACCCCCACAGGGACTAACTATGGCTACACCTTC. The encoded protein is CASTPTGTNYGYTF.

The chain uses TRBV19 and TRBJ1-6, with D hard to call. This CDR3 is 14 amino acids long. Germline V gene lookup returns CDR1 LNHDA and CDR2 SQIVND (reference sequence). The V and J ends lost 5 bases and 9 bases respectively, with 14 bases between them. CDR3 in amino acids: CASSARDRLSPLHF. CDR3 nucleotide sequence: TGTGCCAGTAGTGCGCGGGATCGGCTTTCACCCCTCCACTTT.

The CDR3 loop reads CASSSTGWVGNEQFF. The DNA for the CDR3 is TGTGCCAGCAGTTCTACAGGTTGGGTTGGCAATGAGCAGTTCTTC. This chain joins TRBV6-5 and TRBJ2-1; TRBD1 is a possible D gene (5 bases). Per the germline V gene, CDR1 is MNHEY and CDR2 is SVGAGI. V lost 4 bases, J lost 6 bases, and 16 bases lay in between. The CDR3 loop spans 15 amino acids.

This clone has a handful of counts. The chain joins TRBV27 to TRBJ1-6, with 10 nucleotides matching TRBD1. Trimming at V came to 3 bases and at J to 9 bases, leaving 5 bases not matched to a gene. The CDR3 length is 15 residues. Germline V gene data show CDR1 as MNHEY and CDR2 as SMNVEV (reference sequence). CDR3 residues: CASSFEGQGTSPLHF. Here the CDR3 DNA reads TGTGCCAGCAGTTTCGAGGGACAGGGGACTTCACCCCTCCACTTT.

The V and J genes are TRBV7-2 and TRBJ1-6, with TRBD1 as a possible D gene (5 bases). Germline lookup yields CDR1 SGHTA and CDR2 FQGNSA. This CDR3 comprises 12 residues. The germline V and J ends were trimmed by 2 bases and 12 bases, with 8 bases remaining between them. CDR3 region: CASSLRGVPLHF. CDR3 DNA sequence: TGTGCCAGCAGCTTACGGGGGGTACCCCTCCACTTT.

This clone was seen more than once but under ten times. This chain joins TRBV5-1 and TRBJ2-1; the D gene is possibly TRBD2 (6 bases). The V gene lost 5 bases and the J gene lost 2 bases, with 20 bases spanning the gap. Germline V gives CDR1 SGHRS, CDR2 YFSETQ. This CDR3 has 17 residues. The DNA for the CDR3 is TGCGCCAGCAGACCGCCTGGGGGGAGCGGTCCCTACAATGAGCAGTTCTTC. Protein sequence: CASRPPGGSGPYNEQFF.